This T cell receptor beta chain was sequenced in a study of T cell responses to AZD1222 COVID-19 vaccine (dated by TCRdb to the early 2020s). A note on the overall study: TCR sequencing covered over 230 trial participants: roughly 200 given two doses of AZD1222 and approximately 26 given two doses of MenACWY control vaccine. Enrollment into the trials was organized by age into subgroups of 18-55, 56-69 and 70-plus years, and those subgroups contained approximately 150, 30 and 60 TCR-sequenced participants, respectively.

V and J are truncated by 10 bases and 2 bases respectively, leaving an intervening sequence of 15 bases. The CDR3 numbers 15 residues from cysteine through phenylalanine. The DNA shown is the 45-base CDR3, in frame from base 1. CDR1 is given as LNHDA and CDR2 as SQIVND, both from the germline V gene (reference sequence). The meaning of the sample's time point label: baseline before first vaccination. The meaning of the sample's treatment or condition label: meningococcal conjugate vaccine given as trial control. The vaccinee samples were drawn from two UK trials, COV001 and COV002, one of which was a single-blind randomized controlled phase 2/3 trial testing AZD1222 (ChAdOx1 nCoV-19) in healthy adults. For TCRbeta chain sequencing, PBMC samples from trial participants were taken at day 0 and at day 28 after the second dose. In regard to this clone: Its specific antigen is unknown. Qualities for individual bases were not recorded, and no much larger clone is one base off.

Broader findings and caveats from the paper: The 56-69-year group was small, and its depth increase did not reach significance, likely because of low power. Conclusions about previously exposed vaccinees are limited because only six or seven AZD1222 recipients were SARS-CoV-2 seropositive at baseline. The vaccine-associated CD4 TCRs covered the entire spike protein, and the dominant responses fell in regions 160-218 and 743-854. Nearly half of unique spike-specific TCRs reportedly recognized epitopes outside regions mutated in the B.1.351 and B.1.1.7 variants. Because no day 14 peak-response samples were available, the repertoires could be characterized only after the peak T cell response. Participants were mostly white British, with more females than males. The authors suggested clonal diversity may have been underestimated. Spike-specific TCR breadth and depth rose significantly after two AZD1222 doses compared with day 0 and with MenACWY recipients.

The CDR3 regions of human TCRbeta chains were analyzed by immunosequencing. Turning to the authors' computational methods: TCRs in the repertoires were matched against a reference library of SARS-CoV-2-specific TCRs that had been generated with the MIRA antigen-specificity platform. Breadth was defined as the fraction of unique TCRs that were SARS-CoV-2-associated, and depth was defined as the fraction of total T cells that were SARS-CoV-2-associated. Using the MIRA data, each spike-specific TCR was assigned both to the spike region to which the TCR was reactive and to a CD4 or CD8 class. Log10-transformed breadth and depth values were compared by one-way ANOVA with Sidak's multiple comparisons tests. In its TCRdb copy, this immuneACCESS table keeps in-frame sequences only and misses some clones. Where compared with another copy, unresolved V genes explain less than half of these, and the others have no known cause. That table gives V, J and clone size, and the DNA gave D and trimming. Across this sample there are about 110,000 clones, with roughly nine tenths seen only once. The ten largest clonotypes hold approximately 3.1% of the sample.

This sequence uses TRBV19 and TRBJ1-6; the D gene cannot be named for sure. This receptor was taken from an adult in good health. Sequences were derived from peripheral blood, sampled on day 0 of MenACWY control vaccination. The CDR3 protein: CATREESAYNSPLHF. The DNA is TGTGCCACCCGGGAGGAGAGCGCCTATAATTCACCCCTCCACTTT.